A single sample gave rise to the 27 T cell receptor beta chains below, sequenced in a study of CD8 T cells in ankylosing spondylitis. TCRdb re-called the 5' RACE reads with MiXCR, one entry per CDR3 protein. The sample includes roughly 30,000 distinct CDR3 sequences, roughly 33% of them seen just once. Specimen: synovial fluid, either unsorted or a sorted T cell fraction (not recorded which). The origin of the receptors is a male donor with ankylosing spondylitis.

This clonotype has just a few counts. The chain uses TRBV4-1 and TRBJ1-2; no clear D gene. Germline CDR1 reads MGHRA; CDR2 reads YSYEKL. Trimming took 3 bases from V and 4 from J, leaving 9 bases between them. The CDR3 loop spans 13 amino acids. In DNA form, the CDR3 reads TGCGCCAGCAGCCACCAAACTGCCTATGGCTACACCTTC. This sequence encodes CASSHQTAYGYTF.

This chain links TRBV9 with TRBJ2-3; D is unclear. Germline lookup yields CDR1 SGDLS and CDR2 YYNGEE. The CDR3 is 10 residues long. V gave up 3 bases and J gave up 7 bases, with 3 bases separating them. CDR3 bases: TGTGCCAGCAGCGGAAATACGCAGTATTTT. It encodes CASSGNTQYF.

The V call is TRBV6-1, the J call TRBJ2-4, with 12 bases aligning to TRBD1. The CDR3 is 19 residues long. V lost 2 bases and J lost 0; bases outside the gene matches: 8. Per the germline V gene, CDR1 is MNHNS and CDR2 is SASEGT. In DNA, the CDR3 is TGTGCCAGCAGTGAACGTGGGGGACAGGGGGCGTTAGCCAAAAACATTCAGTACTTC. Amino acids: CASSERGGQGALAKNIQYF.

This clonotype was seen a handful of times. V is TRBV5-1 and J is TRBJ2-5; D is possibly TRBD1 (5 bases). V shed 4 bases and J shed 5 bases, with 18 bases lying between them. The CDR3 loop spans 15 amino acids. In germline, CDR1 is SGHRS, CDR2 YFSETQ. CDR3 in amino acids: CASSPGGASRETQYF. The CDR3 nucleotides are TGCGCCAGCAGCCCCGGTGGGGCCTCCCGGGAGACCCAGTACTTC.

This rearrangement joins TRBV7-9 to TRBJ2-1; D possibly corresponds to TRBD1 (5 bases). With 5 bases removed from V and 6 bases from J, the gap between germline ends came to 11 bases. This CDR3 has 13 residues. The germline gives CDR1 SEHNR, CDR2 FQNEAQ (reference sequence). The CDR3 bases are TGTGCCAGCAGCGCCGGACAAGTCAATGAGCAGTTCTTC. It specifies CASSAGQVNEQFF.

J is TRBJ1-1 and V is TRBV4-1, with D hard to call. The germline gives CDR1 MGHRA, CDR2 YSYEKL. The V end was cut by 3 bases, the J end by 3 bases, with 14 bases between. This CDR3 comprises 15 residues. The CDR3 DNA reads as TGCGCCAGCAGCCAGTCCCAGGCAAGTCACACTGAAGCTTTCTTT. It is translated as CASSQSQASHTEAFF.

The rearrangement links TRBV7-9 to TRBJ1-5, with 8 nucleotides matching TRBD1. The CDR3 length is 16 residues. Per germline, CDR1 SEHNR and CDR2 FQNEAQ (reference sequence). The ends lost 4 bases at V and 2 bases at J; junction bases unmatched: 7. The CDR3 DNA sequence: TGTGCCAGCAGCTCCGGGGCAGGGGGCCGCAATCAGCCCCAGCATTTT. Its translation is CASSSGAGGRNQPQHF.

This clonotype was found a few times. CDR3 loop: CASSLRGQGAHQPQHF. The CDR3 DNA reads as TGTGCCAGCAGTTTAAGGGGACAGGGGGCCCATCAGCCCCAGCATTTT. This sequence joins TRBV12-3 or TRBV12-4 and TRBJ1-5, with 12 bases that match TRBD1. The trim removed 2 bases at V and 5 bases at J, leaving 4 bases unmatched. CDR3 length: 16 residues.

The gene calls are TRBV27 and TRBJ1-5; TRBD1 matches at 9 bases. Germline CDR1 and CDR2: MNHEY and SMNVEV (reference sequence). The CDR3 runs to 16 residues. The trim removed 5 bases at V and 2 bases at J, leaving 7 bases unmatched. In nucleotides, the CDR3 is TGTGCCAGCAGTGCCCACACAGGGGGCGGCAATCAGCCCCAGCATTTT. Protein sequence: CASSAHTGGGNQPQHF.

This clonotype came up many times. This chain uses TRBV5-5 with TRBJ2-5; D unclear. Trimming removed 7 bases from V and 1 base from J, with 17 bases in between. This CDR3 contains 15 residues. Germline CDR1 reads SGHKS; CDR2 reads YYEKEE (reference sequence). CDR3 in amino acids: CASQLPGRSQETQYF. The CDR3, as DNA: TGTGCCAGCCAGCTTCCCGGCAGGTCCCAAGAGACCCAGTACTTC.

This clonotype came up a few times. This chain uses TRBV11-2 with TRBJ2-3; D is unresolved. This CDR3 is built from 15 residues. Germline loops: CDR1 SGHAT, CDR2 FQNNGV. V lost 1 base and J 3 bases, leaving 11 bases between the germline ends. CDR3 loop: CASSLGGAQTDTQYF. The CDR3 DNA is TGTGCCAGCAGCTTAGGTGGTGCACAGACAGATACGCAGTATTTT.

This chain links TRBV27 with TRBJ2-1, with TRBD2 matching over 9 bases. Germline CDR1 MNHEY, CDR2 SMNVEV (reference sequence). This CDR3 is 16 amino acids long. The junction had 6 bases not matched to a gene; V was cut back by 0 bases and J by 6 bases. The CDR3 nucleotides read TGTGCCAGCAGTTTATCTCTAGCGGGATCCCCCAATGAGCAGTTCTTC. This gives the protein CASSLSLAGSPNEQFF.

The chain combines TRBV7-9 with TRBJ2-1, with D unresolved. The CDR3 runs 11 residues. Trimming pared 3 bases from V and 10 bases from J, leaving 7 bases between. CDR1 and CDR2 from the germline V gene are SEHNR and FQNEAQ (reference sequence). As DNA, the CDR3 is TGTGCCAGCAGCTTGGGGTGGGAGCAGTTCTTC. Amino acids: CASSLGWEQFF.

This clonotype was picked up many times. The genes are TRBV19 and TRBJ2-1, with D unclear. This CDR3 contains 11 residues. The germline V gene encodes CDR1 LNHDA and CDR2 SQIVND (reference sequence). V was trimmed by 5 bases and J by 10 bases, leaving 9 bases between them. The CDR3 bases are TGTGCCAGTAGTCGTTCCAGGGAGCAGTTCTTC. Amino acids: CASSRSREQFF.

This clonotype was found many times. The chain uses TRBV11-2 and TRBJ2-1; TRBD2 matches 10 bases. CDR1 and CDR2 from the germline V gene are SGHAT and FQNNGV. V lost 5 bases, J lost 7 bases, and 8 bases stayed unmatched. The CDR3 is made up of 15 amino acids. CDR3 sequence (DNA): TGTGCCAGCAGCATTTCTAGCGGGGGTTTGAATGAGCAGTTCTTC. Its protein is CASSISSGGLNEQFF.

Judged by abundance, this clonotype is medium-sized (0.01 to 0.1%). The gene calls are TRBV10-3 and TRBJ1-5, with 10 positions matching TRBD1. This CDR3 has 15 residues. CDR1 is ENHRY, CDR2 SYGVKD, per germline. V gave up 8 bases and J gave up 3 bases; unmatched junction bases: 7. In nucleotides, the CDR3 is TGTGCCATCGCCCCGACAGGGGGCCTCAATCAGCCCCAGCATTTT. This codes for CAIAPTGGLNQPQHF.

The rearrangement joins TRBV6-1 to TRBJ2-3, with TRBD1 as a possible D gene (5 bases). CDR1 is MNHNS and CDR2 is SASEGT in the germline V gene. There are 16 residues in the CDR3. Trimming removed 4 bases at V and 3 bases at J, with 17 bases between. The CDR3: CASSADRSYLTDTQYF. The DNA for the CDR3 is TGTGCCAGCAGTGCTGACAGATCTTACCTTACAGATACGCAGTATTTT.

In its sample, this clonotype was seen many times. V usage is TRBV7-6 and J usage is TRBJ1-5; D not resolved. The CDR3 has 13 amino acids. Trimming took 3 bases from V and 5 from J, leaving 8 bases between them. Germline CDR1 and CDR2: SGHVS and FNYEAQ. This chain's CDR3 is CASSLYGDQPQHF. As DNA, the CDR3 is TGTGCCAGCAGCTTGTACGGAGATCAGCCCCAGCATTTT.

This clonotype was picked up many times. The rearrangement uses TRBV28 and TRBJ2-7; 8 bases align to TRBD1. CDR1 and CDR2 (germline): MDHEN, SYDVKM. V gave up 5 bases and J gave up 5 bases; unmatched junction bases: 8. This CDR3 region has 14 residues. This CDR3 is CASSTWTGIHEQYV. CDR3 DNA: TGTGCCAGCAGTACGTGGACAGGGATCCACGAGCAGTACGTC.

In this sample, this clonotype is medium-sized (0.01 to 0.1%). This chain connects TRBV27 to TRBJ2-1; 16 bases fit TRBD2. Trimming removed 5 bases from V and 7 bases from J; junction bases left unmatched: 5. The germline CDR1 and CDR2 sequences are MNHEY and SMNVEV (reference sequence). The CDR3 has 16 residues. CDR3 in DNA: TGTGCCAGCAGTCCCGGGACTAGCGGGAGGGCTAATGAGCAGTTCTTC. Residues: CASSPGTSGRANEQFF.

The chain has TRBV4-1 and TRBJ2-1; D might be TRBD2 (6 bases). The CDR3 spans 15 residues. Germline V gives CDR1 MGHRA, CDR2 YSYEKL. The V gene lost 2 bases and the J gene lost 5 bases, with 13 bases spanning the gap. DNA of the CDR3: TGCGCCAGCAGCCAAAAGAACGGGAGAAACAATGAGCAGTTCTTC. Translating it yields CASSQKNGRNNEQFF.

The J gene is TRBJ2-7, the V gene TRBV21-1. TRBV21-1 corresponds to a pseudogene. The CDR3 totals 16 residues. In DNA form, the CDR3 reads TGTGCCAGGTGTGACGAAAGGAACTTTCGAAGCTACGAGCAGTACGTC. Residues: CARCDERNFRSYEQYV.

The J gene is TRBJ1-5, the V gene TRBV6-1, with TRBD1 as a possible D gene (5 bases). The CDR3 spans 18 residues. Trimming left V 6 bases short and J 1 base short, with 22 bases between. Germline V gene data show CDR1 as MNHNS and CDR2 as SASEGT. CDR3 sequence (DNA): TGTGCCAGCAGACGACTTGAGGGACCGGTAGCGAGCAATCAGCCCCAGCATTTT. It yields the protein CASRRLEGPVASNQPQHF.

The CDR3, as DNA: TGTGCCAGCGGGGGACTAGCGGGAGGGCCAGATACGCAGTATTTT. This codes for CASGGLAGGPDTQYF. This rearrangement joins TRBV6-1 to TRBJ2-3; TRBD2 matches at 16 bases. V shed 8 bases and J 4 bases; nucleotides not matched to a gene: 3. From germline, CDR1 is MNHNS and CDR2 SASEGT. The CDR3 consists of 15 residues.

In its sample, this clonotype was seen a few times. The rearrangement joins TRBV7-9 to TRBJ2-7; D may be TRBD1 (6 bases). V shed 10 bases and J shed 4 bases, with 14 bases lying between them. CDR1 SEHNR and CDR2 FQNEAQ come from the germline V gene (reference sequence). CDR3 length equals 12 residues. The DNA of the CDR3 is TGTGCCATTCTTGTGGGGGCTTACGAGCAGTACTTC. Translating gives CAILVGAYEQYF.

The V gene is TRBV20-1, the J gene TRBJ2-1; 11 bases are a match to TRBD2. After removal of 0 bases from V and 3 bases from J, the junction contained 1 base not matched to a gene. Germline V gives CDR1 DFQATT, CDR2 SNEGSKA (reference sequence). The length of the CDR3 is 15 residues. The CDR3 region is CSARETSGDYNEQFF. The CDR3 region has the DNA TGCAGTGCTAGAGAGACTAGCGGGGACTACAATGAGCAGTTCTTC.

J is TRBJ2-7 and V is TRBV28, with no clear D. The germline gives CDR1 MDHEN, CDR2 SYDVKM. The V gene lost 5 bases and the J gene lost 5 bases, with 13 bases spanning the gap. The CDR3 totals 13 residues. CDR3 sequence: CASSTGGWDEQYV. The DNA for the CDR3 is TGTGCCAGCAGTACCGGTGGCTGGGACGAGCAGTACGTC.